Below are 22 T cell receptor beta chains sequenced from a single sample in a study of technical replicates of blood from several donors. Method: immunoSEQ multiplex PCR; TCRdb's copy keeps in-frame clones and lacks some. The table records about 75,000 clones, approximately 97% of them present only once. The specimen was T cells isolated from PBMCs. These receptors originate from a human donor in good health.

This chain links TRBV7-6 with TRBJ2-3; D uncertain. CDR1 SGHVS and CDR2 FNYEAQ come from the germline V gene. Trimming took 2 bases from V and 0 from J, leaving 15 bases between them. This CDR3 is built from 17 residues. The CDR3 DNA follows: TGTGCCAGCAGCTTATCCAGCGTAAGTACTAGCACAGATACGCAGTATTTT. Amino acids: CASSLSSVSTSTDTQYF. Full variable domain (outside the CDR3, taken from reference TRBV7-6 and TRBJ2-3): GAGVSQSPRYKVTKRGQDVALRCDPISGHVSLYWYRQALGQGPEFLTYFNYEAQQDKSGLPNDRFSAERPEGSISTLTIQRTEQRDSAMYRCASSLSSVSTSTDTQYFGPGTRLTVL.

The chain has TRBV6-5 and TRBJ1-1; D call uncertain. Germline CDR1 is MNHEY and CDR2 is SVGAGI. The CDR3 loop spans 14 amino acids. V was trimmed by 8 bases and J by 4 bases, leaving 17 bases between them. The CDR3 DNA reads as TGTGCCAGCTTCCTTACTCCCGGTTCCACTGAAGCTTTCTTT. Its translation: CASFLTPGSTEAFF.

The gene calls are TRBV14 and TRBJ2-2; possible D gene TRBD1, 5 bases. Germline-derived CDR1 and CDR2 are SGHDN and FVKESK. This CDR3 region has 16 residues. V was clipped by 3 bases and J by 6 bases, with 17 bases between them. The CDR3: CASSHRQGPVAGELFF. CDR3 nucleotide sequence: TGTGCCAGCAGCCACCGGCAGGGTCCAGTTGCCGGGGAGCTGTTTTTT.

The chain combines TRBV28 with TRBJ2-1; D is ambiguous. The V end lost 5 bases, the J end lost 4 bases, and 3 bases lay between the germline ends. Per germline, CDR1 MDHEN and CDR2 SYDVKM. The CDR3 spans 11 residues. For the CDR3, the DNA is TGTGCCAGCAGTCTTTACAATGAGCAGTTCTTC. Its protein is CASSLYNEQFF.

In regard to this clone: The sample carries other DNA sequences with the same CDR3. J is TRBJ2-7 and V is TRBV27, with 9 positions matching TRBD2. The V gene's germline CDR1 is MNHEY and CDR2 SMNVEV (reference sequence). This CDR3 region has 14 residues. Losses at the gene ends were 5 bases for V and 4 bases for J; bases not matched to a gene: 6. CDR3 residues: CASSLGAGGYEQYF. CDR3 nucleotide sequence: TGTGCCAGCAGTCTAGGAGCGGGGGGTTACGAGCAGTACTTC.

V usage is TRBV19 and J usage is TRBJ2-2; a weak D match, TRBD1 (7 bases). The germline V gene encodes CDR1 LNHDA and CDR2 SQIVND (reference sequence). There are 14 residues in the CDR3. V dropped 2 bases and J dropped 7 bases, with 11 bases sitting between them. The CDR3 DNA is TGTGCCAGTAGTATACAGGGGGGAAACGGGGAGCTGTTTTTT. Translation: CASSIQGGNGELFF.

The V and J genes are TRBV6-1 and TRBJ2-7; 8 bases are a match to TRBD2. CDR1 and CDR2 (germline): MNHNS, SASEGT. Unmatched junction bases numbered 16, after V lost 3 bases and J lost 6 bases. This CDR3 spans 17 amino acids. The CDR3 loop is CASSDPAQSGRGLEQYF. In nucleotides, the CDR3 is TGTGCCAGCAGTGACCCGGCCCAAAGCGGGAGAGGGCTCGAGCAGTACTTC.

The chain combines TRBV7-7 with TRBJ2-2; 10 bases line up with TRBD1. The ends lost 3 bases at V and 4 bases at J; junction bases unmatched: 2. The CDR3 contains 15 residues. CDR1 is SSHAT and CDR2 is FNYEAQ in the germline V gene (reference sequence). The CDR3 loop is CASSLGQGFTGELFF. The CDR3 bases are TGTGCCAGCAGCTTGGGACAGGGGTTCACCGGGGAGCTGTTTTTT.

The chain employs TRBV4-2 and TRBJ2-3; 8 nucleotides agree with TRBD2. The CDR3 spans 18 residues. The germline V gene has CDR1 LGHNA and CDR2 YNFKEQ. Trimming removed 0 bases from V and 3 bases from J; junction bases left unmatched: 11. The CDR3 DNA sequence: TGTGCCAGCAGCCAAGAAATCAGAATAGCGGGATATACAGATACGCAGTATTTT. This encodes CASSQEIRIAGYTDTQYF.

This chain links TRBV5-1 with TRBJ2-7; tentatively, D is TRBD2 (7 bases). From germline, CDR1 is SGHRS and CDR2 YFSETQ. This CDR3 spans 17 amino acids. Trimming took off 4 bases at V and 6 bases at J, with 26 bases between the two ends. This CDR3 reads CASSPQGTSTSVVEQYF. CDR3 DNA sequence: TGCGCCAGCAGCCCCCAGGGGACATCTACTAGCGTGGTCGAGCAGTACTTC.

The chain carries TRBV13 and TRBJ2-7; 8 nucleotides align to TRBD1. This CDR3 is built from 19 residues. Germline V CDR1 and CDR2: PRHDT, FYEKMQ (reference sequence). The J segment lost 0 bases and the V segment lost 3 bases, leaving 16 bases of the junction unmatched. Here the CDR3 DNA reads TGTGCCAGCAGCTTTCGTTTCGGGACAGGCCCTTCTCACTCCTACGAGCAGTACTTC. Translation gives CASSFRFGTGPSHSYEQYF.

For the CDR3, the DNA is TGTGCCAGCAGTGTTCGACAGGGTGATCAGCCCCAGCATTTT. Residues: CASSVRQGDQPQHF. This sequence joins TRBV6-1 and TRBJ1-5; TRBD1 agrees at 7 bases. After removal of 4 bases from V and 5 bases from J, the junction contained 5 bases not matched to a gene. Per germline, CDR1 MNHNS and CDR2 SASEGT. The CDR3 length is 14 residues.

The CDR3 DNA reads TGTGCCAGCAGCACTGCTCCCCGGGACAGCGTATACAATGAGCAGTTCTTC. It is translated as CASSTAPRDSVYNEQFF. The chain joins TRBV28 to TRBJ2-1; TRBD1 aligns across 7 bases. Germline V CDR1 and CDR2: MDHEN, SYDVKM. This CDR3 is built from 17 residues. The junction had 15 bases not matched to a gene; V was cut back by 6 bases and J by 4 bases.

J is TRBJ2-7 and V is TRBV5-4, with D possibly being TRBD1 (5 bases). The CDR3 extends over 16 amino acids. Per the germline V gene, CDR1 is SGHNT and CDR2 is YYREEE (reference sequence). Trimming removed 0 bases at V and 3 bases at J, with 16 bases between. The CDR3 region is CASSLALGEKGYEQYF. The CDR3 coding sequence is TGTGCCAGCAGCTTGGCCCTAGGGGAAAAGGGCTACGAGCAGTACTTC.

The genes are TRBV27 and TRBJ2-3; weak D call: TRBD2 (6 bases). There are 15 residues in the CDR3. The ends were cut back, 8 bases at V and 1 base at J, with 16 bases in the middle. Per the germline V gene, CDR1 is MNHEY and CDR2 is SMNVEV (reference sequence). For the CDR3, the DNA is TGTGCCAGCGCCCCGTGGGGGACTGGCACAGATACGCAGTATTTT. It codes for CASAPWGTGTDTQYF.

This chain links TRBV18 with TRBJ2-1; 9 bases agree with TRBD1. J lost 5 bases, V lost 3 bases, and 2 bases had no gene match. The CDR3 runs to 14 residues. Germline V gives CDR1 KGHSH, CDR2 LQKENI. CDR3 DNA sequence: TGTGCCAGCTCACCCGGGACAGGGAACAATGAGCAGTTCTTC. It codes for CASSPGTGNNEQFF.

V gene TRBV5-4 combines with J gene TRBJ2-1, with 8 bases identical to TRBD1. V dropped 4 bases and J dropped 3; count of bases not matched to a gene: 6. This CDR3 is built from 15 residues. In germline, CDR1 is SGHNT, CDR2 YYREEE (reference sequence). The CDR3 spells CASSLKDRVYNEQFF. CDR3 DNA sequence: TGTGCCAGCAGCCTCAAGGACAGGGTCTACAATGAGCAGTTCTTC.

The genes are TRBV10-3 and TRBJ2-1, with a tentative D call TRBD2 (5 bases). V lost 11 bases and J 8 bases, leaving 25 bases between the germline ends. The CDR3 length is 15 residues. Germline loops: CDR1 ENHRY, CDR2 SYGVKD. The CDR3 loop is CAAKPGLTPGDEQFF. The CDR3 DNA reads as TGTGCCGCAAAACCCGGGCTAACCCCCGGGGATGAGCAGTTCTTC.

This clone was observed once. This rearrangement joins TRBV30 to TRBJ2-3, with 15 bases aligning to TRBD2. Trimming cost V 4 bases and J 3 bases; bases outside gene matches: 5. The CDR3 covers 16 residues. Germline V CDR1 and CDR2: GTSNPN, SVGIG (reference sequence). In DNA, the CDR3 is TGTGCCTGGACCTCGGGACTAGCGGGGGGTACAGATACGCAGTATTTT. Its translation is CAWTSGLAGGTDTQYF.

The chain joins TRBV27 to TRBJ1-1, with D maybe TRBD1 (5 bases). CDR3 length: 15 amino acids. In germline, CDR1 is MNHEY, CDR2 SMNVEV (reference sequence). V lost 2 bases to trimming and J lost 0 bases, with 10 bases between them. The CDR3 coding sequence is TGTGCCAGCAGTTTAGGCGGGGGACTGAACACTGAAGCTTTCTTT. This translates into CASSLGGGLNTEAFF.

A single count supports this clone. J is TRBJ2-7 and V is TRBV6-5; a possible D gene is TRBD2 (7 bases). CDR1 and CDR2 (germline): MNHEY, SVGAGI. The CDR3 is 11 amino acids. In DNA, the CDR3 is TGTTCCATAGGGGGGGCAGGCGAGCAGTACTTC. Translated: CSIGGAGEQYF.

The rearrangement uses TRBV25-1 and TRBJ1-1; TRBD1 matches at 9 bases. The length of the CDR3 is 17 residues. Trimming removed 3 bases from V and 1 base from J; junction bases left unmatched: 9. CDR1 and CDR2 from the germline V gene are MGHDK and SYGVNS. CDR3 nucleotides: TGTGCCAGCAGTGACCAACCCATACAGGGGGCGAACACTGAAGCTTTCTTT. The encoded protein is CASSDQPIQGANTEAFF.